This T cell receptor beta chain was sequenced in a study of blood T cell dynamics during melanoma immunotherapy. Study information: First-line therapy was either pembrolizumab or nivolumab with ipilimumab for metastatic melanoma.

Data came from immunoSEQ multiplex PCR; TCRdb stores just in-frame clones and leaves some out. This sample has 10,000 or so clones; around 90% occur once, and the top ten carry roughly a third. The time point here: pre-treatment baseline. Study outcomes and limitations: PBMC repertoires of eventual disease-control patients split at W3 into clonality or diversity gains.

Notes on this clone: Its antigen is still unknown.

V was clipped by 2 bases and J by 0 bases, with 4 bases between them. Germline V gene data show CDR1 as MDHEN and CDR2 as SYDVKM. CDR3 size: 13 residues. The chain links TRBV28 to TRBJ1-1; no reliable D call. This sequence originates from a human donor with melanoma. Specimen: blood, collected from a patient treated with checkpoint blockade. CDR3 amino acids: CASSLDMNTEAFF. CDR3 coding DNA: TGTGCCAGCAGTTTAGACATGAACACTGAAGCTTTCTTT.